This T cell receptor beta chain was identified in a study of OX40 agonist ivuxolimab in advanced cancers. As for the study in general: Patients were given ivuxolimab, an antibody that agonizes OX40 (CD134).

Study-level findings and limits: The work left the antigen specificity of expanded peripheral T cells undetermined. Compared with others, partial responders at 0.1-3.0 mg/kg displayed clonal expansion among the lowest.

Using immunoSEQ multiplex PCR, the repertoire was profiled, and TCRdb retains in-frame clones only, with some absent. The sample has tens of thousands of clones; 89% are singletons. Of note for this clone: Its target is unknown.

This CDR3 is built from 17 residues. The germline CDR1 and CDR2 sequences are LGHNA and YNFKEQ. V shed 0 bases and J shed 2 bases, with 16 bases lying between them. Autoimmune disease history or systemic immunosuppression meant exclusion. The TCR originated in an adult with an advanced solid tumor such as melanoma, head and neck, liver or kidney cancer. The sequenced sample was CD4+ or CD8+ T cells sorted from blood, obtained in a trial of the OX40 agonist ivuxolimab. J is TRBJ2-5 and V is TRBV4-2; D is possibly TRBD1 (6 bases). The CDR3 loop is CASSQEDRGQLQETQYF. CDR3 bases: TGTGCCAGCAGCCAAGAGGACCGCGGACAGCTACAAGAGACCCAGTACTTC.